This T cell receptor beta chain was identified in a study of blood T cell repertoires in COVID-19. About the study: T cells, B-cell-depleted T cells, or PBMCs supplied cDNA or gDNA.

The CDR3 loop spans 16 amino acids. Germline values: CDR1 ENHRY, CDR2 SYGVKD. The V end lost 10 bases, the J end lost 0 bases, and 19 bases lay between the germline ends. The method was immunoSEQ multiplex PCR; TCRdb's version includes in-frame clones alone and lacks a portion of them. The table lists approximately 250,000 clones, around 82% of them singletons. The chain couples TRBV10-3 to TRBJ1-5; possible D gene TRBD1, 6 bases. The sequence derives from a human donor in a cohort sampled during active COVID-19. Sequencing was done on a sample of peripheral blood. This CDR3 reads CATGSGDKYSNQPQHF. CDR3 coding DNA: TGTGCCACCGGAAGCGGGGACAAGTATAGCAATCAGCCCCAGCATTTT.